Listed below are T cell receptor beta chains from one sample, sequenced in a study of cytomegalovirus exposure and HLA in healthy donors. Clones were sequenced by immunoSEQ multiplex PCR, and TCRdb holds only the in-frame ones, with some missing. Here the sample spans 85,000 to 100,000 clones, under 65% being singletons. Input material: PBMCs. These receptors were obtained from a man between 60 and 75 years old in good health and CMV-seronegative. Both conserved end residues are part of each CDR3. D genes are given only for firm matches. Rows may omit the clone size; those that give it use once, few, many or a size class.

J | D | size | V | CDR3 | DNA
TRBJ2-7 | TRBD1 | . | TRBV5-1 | CASSLGRDRTYEQYF | TGCGCCAGCAGCTTGGGCAGGGACAGGACCTACGAGCAGTACTTC
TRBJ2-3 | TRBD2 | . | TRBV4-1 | CASSWASGGTDTQYF | TGCGCCAGCAGCTGGGCTAGCGGGGGCACAGATACGCAGTATTTT
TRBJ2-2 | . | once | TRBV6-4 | CASSVEGGDTGELFF | TGTGCCAGCAGTGTAGAGGGAGGCGACACCGGGGAGCTGTTTTTT
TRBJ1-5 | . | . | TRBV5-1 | CASSLEGGYQPQHF | TGCGCCAGCAGCTTGGAGGGGGGGTATCAGCCCCAGCATTTT
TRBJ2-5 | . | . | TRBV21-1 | CASSKGTGVCQETQYF | TGTGCCAGCAGCAAAGGGACAGGGGTATGCCAAGAGACCCAGTACTTC
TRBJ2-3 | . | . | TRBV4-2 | CASSQALGSTDTQYF | TGTGCCAGCAGCCAAGCCCTGGGCTCCACAGATACGCAGTATTTT
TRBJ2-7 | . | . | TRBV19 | CASSMQGYAQYF | TGTGCCAGTAGTATGCAGGGATACGCGCAGTACTTC
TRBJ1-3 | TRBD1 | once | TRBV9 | CASSVFGTGLGGNTIYF | TGTGCCAGCAGCGTATTCGGGACAGGTCTAGGTGGAAACACCATATATTTT
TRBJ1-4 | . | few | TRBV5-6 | CASSSYRDPNEKLFF | TGTGCCAGCAGCTCCTACAGGGACCCTAATGAAAAACTGTTTTTT
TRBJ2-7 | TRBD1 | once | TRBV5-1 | CASSLSWTGVIYEQYF | TGCGCCAGCAGCTTGAGTTGGACAGGGGTAATCTACGAGCAGTACTTC
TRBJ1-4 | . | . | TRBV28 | CASLDWGGAEKLFF | TGTGCCAGCCTCGACTGGGGAGGTGCTGAAAAACTGTTTTTT
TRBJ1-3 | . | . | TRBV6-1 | CASSEGSRGNTIYF | TGTGCCAGCAGTGAGGGGTCCCGGGGGAACACCATATATTTT
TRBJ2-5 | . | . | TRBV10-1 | CASSESRGQETQYF | TGCGCCAGCAGTGAGTCTCGAGGCCAAGAGACCCAGTACTTC
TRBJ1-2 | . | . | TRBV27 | CASSLWGQGNGYTF | TGTGCCAGCAGTTTATGGGGCCAGGGAAATGGCTACACCTTC
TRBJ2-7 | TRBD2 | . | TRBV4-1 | CASSPPGAGGYEQYF | TGCGCCAGCAGCCCCCCCGGAGCGGGGGGCTACGAGCAGTACTTC
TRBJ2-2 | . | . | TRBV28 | CASSLPGALTGELFF | TGTGCCAGCAGTTTACCAGGGGCCCTCACCGGGGAGCTGTTTTTT
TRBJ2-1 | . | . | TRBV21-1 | CASSKWEPTGGPADEDYNEQFF | TGTGCCAGCAGCAAATGGGAACCCACAGGGGGCCCAGCGGATGAAGATTACAATGAGCAGTTCTTC
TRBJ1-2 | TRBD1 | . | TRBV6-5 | CASIPGQGDRGYTF | TGTGCCAGCATTCCAGGACAGGGGGATAGAGGCTACACCTTC
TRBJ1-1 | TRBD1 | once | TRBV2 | CASRVDRGRNTEAFF | TGTGCCAGCAGAGTCGACAGGGGTCGGAACACTGAAGCTTTCTTT
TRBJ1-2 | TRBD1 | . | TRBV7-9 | CASSLAGQGRGYTF | TGTGCCAGCAGCTTAGCGGGACAGGGACGCGGCTACACCTTC
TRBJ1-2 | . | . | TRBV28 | CASSLSGRGAGIRGYTF | TGTGCCAGCAGTTTGAGTGGGCGGGGGGCCGGTATAAGGGGCTACACCTTC
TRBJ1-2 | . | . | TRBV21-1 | CASSIGHRDRGVCNYGYTF | TGTGCCAGCAGCATAGGGCACCGGGACAGGGGAGTATGTAACTATGGCTACACCTTC
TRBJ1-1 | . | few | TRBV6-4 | CASSDSADVNTEAFF | TGTGCCAGCAGTGACTCGGCAGATGTGAACACTGAAGCTTTCTTT
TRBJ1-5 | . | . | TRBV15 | CATSRGRQPQHF | TGTGCCACCAGCAGAGGGCGGCAGCCCCAGCATTTT
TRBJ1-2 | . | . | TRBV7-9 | CAIEATQNYGYTF | TGTGCCATCGAGGCGACTCAGAACTATGGCTACACCTTC
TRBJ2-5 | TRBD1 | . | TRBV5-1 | CASSITGGGETQYF | TGCGCCAGCAGCATTACAGGGGGCGGAGAGACCCAGTACTTC
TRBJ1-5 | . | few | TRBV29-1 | CSVASGVDSNQPQHF | TGCAGCGTTGCATCAGGGGTGGATAGCAATCAGCCCCAGCATTTT
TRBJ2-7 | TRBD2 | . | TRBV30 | CAWSVPPGRPLVAGTLSSSYEQYF | TGTGCCTGGAGTGTCCCCCCGGGCAGGCCCTTGGTAGCGGGAACGCTTAGTTCCTCCTACGAGCAGTACTTC
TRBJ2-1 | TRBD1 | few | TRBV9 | CASSVGTGNYNEQFF | TGTGCCAGCAGCGTAGGGACAGGGAACTACAATGAGCAGTTCTTC
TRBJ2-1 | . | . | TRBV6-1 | CASREGGGLYNEQFF | TGTGCCAGCAGGGAGGGCGGGGGCCTCTACAATGAGCAGTTCTTC
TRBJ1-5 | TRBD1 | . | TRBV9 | CASSPKGDRNQPQHF | TGTGCCAGCAGCCCTAAGGGGGACAGAAATCAGCCCCAGCATTTT
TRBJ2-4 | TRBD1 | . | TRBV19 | CASRTGTGGYGNIQYF | TGTGCCAGTAGAACCGGGACAGGGGGCTACGGAAACATTCAGTACTTC
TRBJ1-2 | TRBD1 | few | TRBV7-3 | CASSDRGQGNYGYTF | TGTGCCAGCAGCGATCGGGGACAGGGAAACTATGGCTACACCTTC
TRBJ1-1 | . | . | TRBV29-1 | CSVGSSGGANTEAFF | TGCAGCGTTGGATCGTCCGGGGGGGCTAATACTGAAGCTTTCTTT
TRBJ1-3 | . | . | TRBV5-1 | CASSFFAGQYSGNTIYF | TGCGCCAGCAGCTTCTTTGCAGGACAGTACTCTGGAAACACCATATATTTT
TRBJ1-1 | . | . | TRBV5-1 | CASSLMGTDEAFF | TGCGCCAGCAGCTTGATGGGCACAGATGAAGCTTTCTTT
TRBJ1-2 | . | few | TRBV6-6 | CASSYLSQNYGYTF | TGTGCCAGCAGTTACTTATCACAGAACTATGGCTACACCTTC
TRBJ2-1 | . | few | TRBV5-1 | CASSLGFSGGQNEQFF | TGCGCCAGCAGCTTGGGTTTTAGCGGTGGACAAAATGAGCAGTTCTTC
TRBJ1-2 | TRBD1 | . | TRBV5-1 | CASSTGGANYGYTF | TGCGCCAGCAGCACAGGGGGCGCTAACTATGGCTACACCTTC
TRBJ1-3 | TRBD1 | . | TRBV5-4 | CASSLPGGEGNTIYF | TGTGCCAGCAGCCTGCCAGGGGGCGAAGGAAACACCATATATTTT
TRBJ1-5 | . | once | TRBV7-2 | CASSKPGQPQHF | TGTGCCAGCAGCAAACCGGGGCAGCCCCAGCATTTT
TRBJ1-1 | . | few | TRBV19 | CASSNRDPGAIEAFF | TGTGCCAGTAGTAACAGGGACCCAGGCGCGATTGAAGCTTTCTTT
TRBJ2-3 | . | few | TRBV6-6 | CASRGEDTQYF | TGTGCCAGCAGGGGAGAGGATACGCAGTATTTT
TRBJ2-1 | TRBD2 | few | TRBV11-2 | CASSRLLAISTSYNEQFF | TGTGCCAGCAGCCGACTACTAGCGATATCGACCTCCTACAATGAGCAGTTCTTC
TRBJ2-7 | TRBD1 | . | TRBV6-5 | CASSRTRTGSYEQYF | TGTGCCAGCAGCCGAACCCGGACAGGCTCCTACGAGCAGTACTTC
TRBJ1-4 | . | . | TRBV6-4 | CASSVSTGFGEKLFF | TGTGCCAGCAGTGTTTCCACAGGGTTCGGTGAAAAACTGTTTTTT
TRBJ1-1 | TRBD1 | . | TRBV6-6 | CASSGRQGKNTEAFF | TGTGCCAGCAGTGGCCGACAGGGGAAGAACACTGAAGCTTTCTTT
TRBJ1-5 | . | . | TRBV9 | CASSSGTSNNQPQHF | TGTGCCAGCAGCTCCGGGACAAGTAACAATCAGCCCCAGCATTTT
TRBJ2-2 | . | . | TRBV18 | CASSSTPTGELFF | TGTGCCAGCTCTTCCACACCGACCGGGGAGCTGTTTTTT
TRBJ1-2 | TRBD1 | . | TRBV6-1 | CASRQDRVANYGYTF | TGTGCCAGCAGACAGGACAGGGTAGCTAACTATGGCTACACCTTC
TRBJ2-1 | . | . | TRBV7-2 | CASSSWRLEGEQFF | TGTGCCAGCAGCTCCTGGCGGCTCGAGGGTGAGCAGTTCTTC
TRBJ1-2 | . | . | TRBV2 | CASSTGGHGGYGYTF | TGTGCCAGCAGTACAGGCGGTCACGGCGGCTATGGCTACACCTTC
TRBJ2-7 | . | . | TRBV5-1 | CASSPGTLTYEQYF | TGCGCCAGCAGCCCGGGGACACTGACCTACGAGCAGTACTTC
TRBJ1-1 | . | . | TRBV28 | CASSVNPSSTEAFF | TGTGCCAGCAGTGTAAACCCGAGTTCCACTGAAGCTTTCTTT
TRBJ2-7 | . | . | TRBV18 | CASSPSATFYEQYF | TGTGCCAGCTCACCCAGTGCAACCTTCTACGAGCAGTACTTC
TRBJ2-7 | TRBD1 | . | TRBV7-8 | CASSLAGTGYEQYF | TGTGCCAGCAGCTTAGCCGGGACAGGCTACGAGCAGTACTTC
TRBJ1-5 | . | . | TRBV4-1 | CASSQIAGNQPQHF | TGCGCCAGCAGCCAAATAGCCGGGAATCAGCCCCAGCATTTT
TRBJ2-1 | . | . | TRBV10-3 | CAITPRLVQHEQFF | TGTGCCATCACCCCGCGACTAGTTCAGCATGAGCAGTTCTTC
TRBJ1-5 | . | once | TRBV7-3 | CASSLTGGNQPQHF | TGTGCCAGCAGCTTAACAGGGGGAAATCAGCCCCAGCATTTT
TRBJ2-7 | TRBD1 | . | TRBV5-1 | CASSFQGQGSYEQYF | TGCGCCAGCAGCTTTCAGGGACAGGGCTCCTACGAGCAGTACTTC